Following are 18 T cell receptor beta chains from one sample sequenced in a study of blood T cell repertoires in COVID-19. The table came from immunoSEQ multiplex PCR; TCRdb's copy has only in-frame clones and leaves some out. The sample includes nearly 350,000 clones, around 80% of them seen just once. Sequences were obtained from peripheral blood. These receptors were taken from a man aged 30 to 45 with active or convalescent COVID-19.

V is TRBV23-1 and J is TRBJ2-2; 9 positions agree with TRBD2. Being an ORF, TRBV23-1 has a function that is uncertain. The CDR3 extends over 17 amino acids. Unmatched junction bases numbered 13, after V lost 3 bases and J lost 8 bases. The CDR3, as DNA: TGCGCCAGCAGTCACACTATAGACGCGGGGGGGCCGGGGGAGCTGTTTTTT. Its translation is CASSHTIDAGGPGELFF.

The chain joins TRBV5-8 to TRBJ1-3; 8 bases align to TRBD1. Germline assignment: CDR1 SGHTS and CDR2 YDEGEE. The CDR3 is 14 amino acids. The trim removed 6 bases at V and 4 bases at J, leaving 6 bases unmatched. The chain's CDR3 is CASTAGGRGNTIYF. In DNA, the CDR3 is TGTGCCAGCACCGCAGGGGGCCGGGGAAACACCATATATTTT.

CDR3 loop: CASSGGVYGYTF. Written as DNA, the CDR3 is TGTGCCAGCAGTGGGGGAGTTTATGGCTACACCTTC. The chain is built from TRBV2 and TRBJ1-2; no definite D call. Trimming pared 4 bases from V and 5 bases from J, leaving 8 bases between. Germline assignment: CDR1 SNHLY and CDR2 FYNNEI. This CDR3 region has 12 residues. Together with reference TRBV2 and TRBJ1-2, the CDR3 gives the full variable domain: EPEVTQTPSHQVTQMGQEVILRCVPISNHLYFYWYRQILGQKVEFLVSFYNNEISEKSEIFDDQFSVERPDGSNFTLKIRSTKLEDSAMYFCASSGGVYGYTFGSGTRLTVV.

This sequence joins TRBV6-5 and TRBJ1-1, with D tentatively TRBD1 (5 bases). From germline, CDR1 is MNHEY and CDR2 SVGAGI. The CDR3 covers 13 residues. With 10 bases removed from V and 0 bases from J, the gap between germline ends came to 12 bases. CDR3 DNA: TGTGCCACCTGGACACCGATGAACACTGAAGCTTTCTTT. It specifies CATWTPMNTEAFF.

The chain is built from TRBV4-1 and TRBJ2-4; 15 bases map to TRBD2. Germline CDR1 MGHRA, CDR2 YSYEKL. J lost 3 bases, V lost 6 bases, and 3 bases had no gene match. This CDR3 spans 16 amino acids. The CDR3, as DNA: TGCGCCAGCAGGGGGACTAGCGGGGGGAACAAAAACATTCAGTACTTC. Its protein is CASRGTSGGNKNIQYF.

This clone was picked up one time. The chain has TRBV28 and TRBJ1-2; D not certain. Trimming took off 5 bases at V and 5 bases at J, with 9 bases between the two ends. The CDR3 loop spans 12 amino acids. In germline, CDR1 is MDHEN, CDR2 SYDVKM. CDR3 sequence reads: CASSSGIYGYTF. CDR3 DNA sequence: TGTGCCAGCAGTAGCGGAATTTATGGCTACACCTTC.

The CDR3 loop is CASSYSRGFKSPLHF. CDR3 nucleotide sequence: TGTGCCAGCAGTTACTCGAGAGGGTTTAAGTCACCCCTCCACTTT. This chain uses TRBV6-5 with TRBJ1-6; D is uncertain. The CDR3 runs to 15 residues. From germline, CDR1 is MNHEY and CDR2 SVGAGI. Trimming left V 0 bases short and J 10 bases short, with 13 bases between.

This rearrangement joins TRBV9 to TRBJ2-1, with D possibly TRBD2 on 6 matching bases. V shed 4 bases and J shed 7 bases, with 18 bases lying between them. Germline values: CDR1 SGDLS, CDR2 YYNGEE. The CDR3 runs to 15 residues. In DNA, the CDR3 is TGTGCCAGCAGCCCCCGGGGTGAGGGGAGGAATGAGCAGTTCTTC. Translation gives CASSPRGEGRNEQFF.

The chain links TRBV27 to TRBJ1-1, with D possibly TRBD1 on 6 matching bases. The CDR3 spans 15 residues. The V end lost 6 bases, the J end lost 4 bases, and 18 bases lay between the germline ends. Looked up from germline, CDR1 is MNHEY and CDR2 is SMNVEV (reference sequence). CDR3 DNA: TGTGCCAGCAGCCTCCAGGGACAATCTTCCACTGAAGCTTTCTTT. This codes for CASSLQGQSSTEAFF.

This clone is a singleton in its sample. The gene calls are TRBV6-5 and TRBJ2-1, with 9 positions matching TRBD2. The CDR3 sequence is 14 residues long. CDR1 is MNHEY, CDR2 SVGAGI, per germline. The junction had 8 bases not matched to a gene; V was cut back by 6 bases and J by 8 bases. The CDR3 region is CASSQREAAHEQFF. In DNA, the CDR3 is TGTGCCAGCAGCCAGCGGGAGGCCGCCCATGAGCAGTTCTTC.

This clone was found a few times. The chain links TRBV19 to TRBJ1-2; D is uncertain. V was cut by 6 bases and J by 0 bases, with 8 bases left in between. The germline CDR1 and CDR2 sequences are LNHDA and SQIVND (reference sequence). CDR3 size: 13 residues. In DNA, the CDR3 is TGTGCCAGTAGCCGCGTGCCTAACTATGGCTACACCTTC. It encodes CASSRVPNYGYTF. The full variable domain, in which reference TRBV19 and TRBJ1-2 provide the parts outside the CDR3, is DGGITQSPKYLFRKEGQNVTLSCEQNLNHDAMYWYRQDPGQGLRLIYYSQIVNDFQKGDIAEGYSVSREKKESFPLTVTSAQKNPTAFYLCASSRVPNYGYTFGSGTRLTVV.

CDR3 residues: CASSPPGAYGYTF. As DNA, the CDR3 is TGTGCCAGCAGTCCACCAGGGGCCTATGGCTACACCTTC. The genes are TRBV6-5 and TRBJ1-2; perhaps TRBD1 as D (6 bases). This CDR3 spans 13 amino acids. The ends were cut back, 5 bases at V and 4 bases at J, with 11 bases in the middle. Per the germline V gene, CDR1 is MNHEY and CDR2 is SVGAGI.

The J gene is TRBJ1-1, the V gene TRBV4-3; 9 positions match TRBD1. Trimming cost V 0 bases and J 5 bases; bases outside gene matches: 16. Germline V CDR1 and CDR2: LGHNA, YSLEER. The CDR3 sequence is 19 residues long. Here the CDR3 reads CASSQDLVGTGTYRTEAFF. CDR3 nucleotide sequence: TGCGCCAGCAGCCAAGATCTGGTTGGGACAGGGACGTACCGGACTGAAGCTTTCTTT.

The J gene is TRBJ2-2, the V gene TRBV2; TRBD1 is a possible D gene (5 bases). Germline CDR1 SNHLY, CDR2 FYNNEI. The CDR3 is 13 residues long. Trimming pared 9 bases from V and 6 bases from J, leaving 14 bases between. CDR3 DNA: TGTGCCAGTTCCTGGGTGGGGCCCGGGGAGCTGTTTTTT. It specifies CASSWVGPGELFF.

This chain uses TRBV11-2 with TRBJ1-1; D remains ambiguous. With 1 base removed from V and 1 base from J, the gap between germline ends came to 7 bases. The CDR3 runs to 14 residues. Germline V gene lookup returns CDR1 SGHAT and CDR2 FQNNGV. This CDR3 is CASSLGGWNTEAFF. The CDR3 DNA follows: TGTGCCAGCAGCTTAGGAGGGTGGAACACTGAAGCTTTCTTT.

The chain is built from TRBV6-5 and TRBJ1-2; D is unresolved. Germline values: CDR1 MNHEY, CDR2 SVGAGI. Deletions cut 5 bases from V and 8 bases from J, with 15 bases between. The CDR3 length is 13 residues. This CDR3 reads CASSRDGTGGYTF. The CDR3 bases are TGTGCCAGCAGTAGAGACGGTACGGGGGGCTACACCTTC.

The J gene is TRBJ1-2, the V gene TRBV4-1, with 7 bases fitting TRBD1. The CDR3 spans 16 residues. J lost 4 bases, V lost 4 bases, and 12 bases had no gene match. The V gene's germline CDR1 is MGHRA and CDR2 YSYEKL. The CDR3 coding sequence is TGCGCCAGCAGCCCCCAAGGGACAGAGAATCTCTATGGCTACACCTTC. Protein: CASSPQGTENLYGYTF.

About this clone: The sample has other DNA sequences that encode this CDR3 too. V and J are TRBV30 and TRBJ1-5; D is undetermined. This CDR3 spans 13 amino acids. Trimming took 5 bases from V and 0 from J, leaving 8 bases between them. Germline V gene data show CDR1 as GTSNPN and CDR2 as SVGIG (reference sequence). The CDR3 bases are TGTGCCTGGGCAGGTGATAGCAATCAGCCCCAGCATTTT. Translating gives CAWAGDSNQPQHF.